Listed here are 6 T cell receptor beta chains from one sample, sequenced in a study of blood T cell repertoires in COVID-19. The method was immunoSEQ multiplex PCR; TCRdb's version includes in-frame clones alone and lacks a portion of them. The sample holds approximately 220,000 clones; around nine tenths are singletons and the top ten take 3% to 3.5%. The sample was peripheral blood. The receptor set was obtained from a man aged 60-69 years with acute or convalescent COVID-19.

The J gene is TRBJ2-4, the V gene TRBV3-1 (or the pseudogene TRBV3-2); TRBD1 matches 12 bases. This CDR3 region has 20 residues. Germline CDR1 LGHDT, CDR2 YNNKEL (reference sequence). With V trimmed by 0 bases and J by 0 bases, 9 bases remained unmatched. This CDR3 is CASSQDPGTGGPIAKNIQYF. CDR3 in DNA: TGTGCCAGCAGCCAAGATCCCGGGACAGGGGGCCCCATAGCCAAAAACATTCAGTACTTC.

This chain joins TRBV5-1 and TRBJ2-1; 15 positions match TRBD2. The CDR3 has 17 amino acids. With 2 bases clipped from V and 6 bases from J, the junction kept 6 bases outside the gene matches. CDR1 is SGHRS and CDR2 is YFSETQ in the germline V gene. CDR3 amino acids: CASSFFRTSGGANEQFF. The CDR3 nucleotides read TGCGCCAGCAGCTTTTTCAGGACTAGCGGGGGGGCCAATGAGCAGTTCTTC.

This sequence joins TRBV6-6 and TRBJ1-1, with TRBD1 as a possible D gene (5 bases). The germline gives CDR1 MNHNY, CDR2 SVGAGI (reference sequence). Trimming removed 2 bases at V and 4 bases at J, with 14 bases between. The CDR3 length is 15 residues. The CDR3 bases are TGTGCCAGCAGTTACATGGGCAGGGTCGGCACTGAAGCTTTCTTT. It specifies CASSYMGRVGTEAFF.

The gene calls are TRBV24-1 and TRBJ2-7, with 9 bases that match TRBD1. V lost 3 bases to trimming and J lost 7 bases; unmatched junction nucleotides: 3. Germline V gives CDR1 KGHDR, CDR2 SFDVKD. The CDR3 is 13 residues long. The CDR3 region is CATSDRGQGEQYF. CDR3 in DNA: TGTGCCACCAGTGATAGGGGACAGGGTGAGCAGTACTTC.

This chain connects TRBV5-1 to TRBJ2-5; 8 nucleotides align to TRBD1. This CDR3 has 15 amino acids. Germline trimming cut 3 bases from V and 4 bases from J; bases unmatched to any gene: 8. Germline CDR1 and CDR2: SGHRS and YFSETQ. DNA for the CDR3: TGCGCCAGCAGCTCCCAGGGGGCACGGGGAGAGACCCAGTACTTC. It translates to CASSSQGARGETQYF.

In this sample, this clone turned up a few times. The sample carries other DNA sequences with the same CDR3. The chain recombines TRBV19 with TRBJ1-5, with 12 bases aligning to TRBD1. The CDR3 extends over 17 amino acids. Germline V lookup: CDR1 LNHDA, CDR2 SQIVND (reference sequence). V was pared by 3 bases and J by 2 bases, with 5 bases of the junction left unmatched. The CDR3, as DNA: TGTGCCAGTAGTATGGGACAGGGGGCGCGGGGCAATCAGCCCCAGCATTTT. Protein: CASSMGQGARGNQPQHF.